Sequencing of this TCR beta chain was carried out in a study of CD8 T cells in Susac syndrome. A quantity of about 0.45 to 1 ug RNA underwent reverse transcription using random hexamers. The amplification used immunoSEQ multiplex PCR on TCR beta CDR3; it spanned 54 Vbeta and 13 Jbeta. Each CDR3 protein gets one entry after TCRdb re-called the immunoSEQ multiplex PCR reads with MiXCR. The table records a few hundred thousand distinct CDR3 sequences, 75% to 85% of them present only once. Germline V lookup: CDR1 MGHRA, CDR2 YSYEKL. Trimming took off 4 bases at V and 10 bases at J, with 20 bases between the two ends. The CDR3 has 15 amino acids. The authors negatively isolated CD8+ and CD4+ T cells and FACS-enriched TEMRA cells.

The sample consisted of CD8+ T cells from PBMCs. This receptor was obtained from a human donor with multiple sclerosis. The V gene is TRBV4-1, the J gene TRBJ2-1; weak D call: TRBD2 (6 bases). The CDR3 loop is CASSPISSVPLEQFF. DNA of the CDR3: TGCGCCAGCAGCCCAATATCTAGCGTACCCCTGGAGCAGTTCTTC.